This TCR beta chain was sequenced for a study of cytomegalovirus exposure and HLA in healthy donors (dated by TCRdb to 2016 to 2017). Study-wide context: An earlier analysis of roughly 610 of the donors reported approximately 300 Gb of sequence data and some 110 million unique TCR beta sequences obtained from about 179 million T cells. An early release that covered several hundred HLA-typed donors contained approximately 300 gigabases of sequencing data and tens of millions of unique TCR sequences. The genetic ancestry cluster associated with self-reported Caucasian donors included 81% of the roughly 410 genotyped donors. The study aimed to test whether signatures of past pathogen exposure could be identified by cataloging public T cell receptors. The T cell repertoires of under 700 subjects were profiled by immunosequencing and related to cytomegalovirus serostatus. Along with the approximately 700-subject first cohort, a separate validation cohort of more than 90 different subjects was used. High-throughput TCR immunosequencing, statistical association of individual TCRs with disease status, and machine learning were combined to predict cytomegalovirus infection status. A later analysis re-analyzed previously published TCR beta repertoires from 666 donors and added high-resolution HLA genotyping to study TCR occurrence patterns. Rather than using new phenotypic data, the later analysis identified candidate immune exposures from TCR beta sequences and from how often those sequences occurred across donors. In an earlier analysis of a few hundred of the donors, high-throughput TCR beta sequencing was used to judge whether each TCR beta V gene segment behaved as functional or pseudogenic. Donor age, sex, ethnicity and CMV serostatus were compiled together with the repertoire data. A later genetic analysis used genome-wide SNP genotypes for about 65% of the roughly 670 donors, treating that subset as a discovery cohort. Every repertoire in the discovery cohort had been generated on one and the same sequencing platform. HLA typing covered class I and class II loci at four-digit resolution. The number of donors typed differed by locus, with 629-630 for A, B, C, DRB1 and DQB1, around 500 for DQA1, over 600 for DPA1, and under 490 for DPB1. Roughly five DR-DQ haplotypes were treated as single units for association and clustering because of strong linkage in the cohort. Among about 400 genotyped donors of the cohort, an average of around 220,000 unique TCR beta nucleotide sequences was sequenced per donor, of which about 18% were non-productive.

The cohort consisted of some 730 healthy bone marrow donors. At the time of sampling, all cohort members were nominally healthy, though unrecorded immune exposures were likely present. The donor tested CMV seropositive and was one of the 289 seropositive cohort members. Every donor gave a peripheral blood sample, and the peripheral blood mononuclear cells from that sample were used for TCR beta sequencing. The Qiagen DNeasy Blood Extraction Kit was used to extract genomic DNA from the blood cell samples. The library was made by the immunoSEQ multiplex PCR assay. For the multiplex PCR, a mixture combining 60 forward primers for TCR Vbeta segments and 13 reverse primers for TCR Jbeta segments was used. Amplification of the CDR3 region of rearranged TCR beta genes was performed with a multiplex PCR assay on genomic DNA. The Illumina HiSeq System was used to sequence the amplified TCR beta libraries as 87-base-pair reads. The source study handled its data this way. In a later analysis, roughly 80 million unique TCR beta chains were counted across the 500 to 850 repertoires, and around 11 million of these chains were shared by at least two donors. To remove PCR and sequencing errors, raw reads were error-corrected and collapsed into unique sequences using a nearest-neighbor algorithm that merged closely related sequences. Alignment of CDR3 sequences to IMGT reference sequences was used to assign V, D and J gene segments. For a sequence to be retained, a match of at least six nucleotides to both a V gene segment and a J gene segment was required. Rearrangements were classified as productive when the CDR3 lacked stop codons and remained in frame with V and J, and all other rearrangements were classified as non-productive. CDR3 was defined according to IMGT convention as the region running from the second conserved V-encoded cysteine to the conserved J-encoded phenylalanine. The earlier analysis of 500 to 600 of the donors excluded sequences that lacked an unambiguous match to a single V gene segment. In an earlier analysis of roughly 600 of the donors, a V segment was called functional when productive rearrangements were above 56.7%, and segregating when the standard deviation between donors exceeded 5%. A statistical classification framework was built to diagnose cytomegalovirus status from the catalog of TCR beta chain sequences. In a later analysis, V and J genes were assigned by comparing TCR nucleotide sequences against IMGT/GENE-DB human TR gene sequences. The TCRdist pipeline was used in a later analysis to assign CDR3 sequences and most-parsimonious VDJ recombination scenarios. In a later analysis, each TCR beta chain was defined by its CDR3 amino acid sequence together with its V-gene family, and reads without a unique V-gene family were excluded. A later analysis removed several hundred highly shared, low-generation-probability nucleotide sequences to deal with suspected cross-contamination and a sequencing artifact. A later analysis calculated a clonal expansion index for each public chain from normalized within-repertoire ranks of inferred template counts. Generation probabilities in a later analysis came from a VDJ recombination model fitted to out-of-frame rearrangements, and those results were checked against IGoR. In a later analysis, TCR-TCR, TCR-HLA and TCR-CMV co-occurrence was scored with hypergeometric tests, and a repertoire-size bias correction was applied to TCR pairs. False discovery rates were estimated in a later analysis by permuting HLA or CMV assignments 20 times. A later analysis grouped co-occurring TCRs with DBSCAN, adding TCRdist sequence similarity when clustering within HLA-allele-positive subsets. Co-occurrence clustering excluded repertoires with fewer than 30,000 or more than 120,000 public chains, plus five with anomalous nucleotide sharing. TCRdb's version of the immuneACCESS table is confined to in-frame rearrangements and falls short of the full clone set. An unresolved V gene accounts for under half of the shortfall where checked; the remainder is of unknown origin. That table furnishes V, J and clone size, whereas the DNA furnished D and trimming. The sample table gives some 200,000 clones. The top ten clonotypes cover around 1.1% of the sample.

Summary of the overall study and its limitations: According to a later analysis, parvovirus B19, influenza, CMV and Epstein-Barr virus appeared linked to several top co-occurrence clusters. Linkage disequilibrium might explain the correlated functional status among segregating V segments, but an unknown experimental factor could not be ruled out. CMV serostatus was the only immune exposure information available for the cohort. A further reported finding was that TCR beta sequences accurately predicted the HLA-A and HLA-B alleles for most subjects in the first cohort. A group of highly shared sequence variants was considered likely to be a technical artifact of the sequencing pipeline. A few of the identified cytomegalovirus-associated TCR beta chains were confirmed in vitro to be specific for cytomegalovirus antigens. Most TCR sequences were observed very rarely across donors, whereas some public TCRs were present in many individuals. A total of roughly 160 TCR beta chains were listed by the study as associated with cytomegalovirus. Broadly in line with IMGT annotations, most TCR beta V segments showed up in productive rearrangements about 87% or about 30% of the time in an earlier analysis of roughly 590 of the donors. The cohort was sequenced for TCR beta chains only, and without alpha or paired-chain data the features that could be detected were limited. According to the authors, the approach could potentially be generalized to other disease states and immunological phenotypes. In a later analysis, 16,951 TCR beta sequences were associated with specific HLA alleles at a false discovery rate of 0.05. Because some donors lacked HLA typing at each locus, the association tests relied only on the typed subset. V-gene and J-gene trimming of TCR beta chains was associated with a missense DCLRE1C variant in a later genetic analysis, and the association was replicated in an independent cohort. The classifier was reported to diagnose cytomegalovirus status with high specificity and sensitivity in both the original and validation cohorts. Roughly 17 rarely observed V segments, including chromosome 9 orphons, were excluded from the earlier analysis of a few hundred of the donors because counts were too low. According to a later analysis, TCR association rates differed among HLA loci, with DRB1 alleles showing the most associated TCRs and HLA-C alleles showing the fewest. A later analysis found that HLA-associated TCR beta chains were more clonally expanded and had lower generation probabilities than equally common non-associated chains. Presence/absence analyses assumed roughly uniform sequencing depth across donors, an assumption that may not hold. Strong co-occurrence of HLA alleles, especially DR and DQ, made assigning TCR associations to individual alleles difficult. Compared with the roughly 710-donor mean, donors in an Asian-associated ancestry cluster had fewer N-insertions in productive TCRs, according to a later genetic analysis. A later analysis found that most CMV-associated TCR beta chains appeared HLA-restricted, with HLA associations seemingly driven largely by CMV exposure.

For this clone: Its antigen remains undetermined.

Sequencing used PBMCs. The sequence derives from a girl aged 2-10 years in good health and CMV-seropositive.

The DNA sequence is as follows: TGTGCCAGCAGTTCCCCACAGGGGTTGGCGACTAATGAAAAACTGTTTTTT. This is translated as CASSSPQGLATNEKLFF. The rearrangement combines TRBV28 with TRBJ1-4; the junction holds 7 bases that match TRBD1. The CDR1 and CDR2 encoded by the germline V gene are MDHEN and SYDVKM. The junction shows trimming of 4 bases on V and 2 bases on J, and the gene matches do not reach 10 bases of it. The CDR3 sequence holds 17 residues, the cysteine and phenylalanine included. The read is trimmed to its CDR3 DNA, 51 bases read in frame from base 1.